This T cell receptor beta chain was captured in a study of T-cell reconstitution after alpha-beta-depleted transplantation in children. There are many counts of this clonotype. The antigen is not known. Preparing the TCRbeta library involved the use of unique molecular identifiers. TCRdb re-called the PCR reads through MiXCR, storing one row per CDR3 protein. This table has 200,000 to 250,000 distinct CDR3 sequences, around 7% appearing once. Trimming removed 3 bases at V and 6 bases at J, with 10 bases between. The germline V gene has CDR1 DFQATT and CDR2 SNEGSKA (reference sequence). The CDR3 is 12 residues long. Overall study findings and caveats: About two months after transplant, alpha-beta T cells reportedly came from several hundred expanded graft clones. For some patients, TCRbeta diversity was high at day 60 because of recipient T cells and thymic progenitors that survived.

Sequences were derived from PBMCs, sampled before TCRalphabeta/CD19-depleted stem cell transplant. This chain connects TRBV20-1 to TRBJ2-3, with D possibly matching TRBD1 (5 bases). This TCR derives from a boy aged 2 to 10 with acute lymphoblastic leukemia, due to receive a stem cell transplant. The CDR3 loop reads CSASGHSDTQYF. The CDR3 DNA follows: TGCAGTGCTAGCGGACATTCCGATACGCAGTATTTT.